This TCR beta chain emerged from a study of OX40 agonist ivuxolimab in advanced cancers. For context, the study as a whole: The costimulatory receptor OX40 (CD134) was targeted by ivuxolimab, a fully human IgG2 agonistic monoclonal antibody. Intravenous ivuxolimab was administered to patients every 2 weeks at six dose levels: 0.01, 0.1, 0.3, 1.5, 3 and 10 mg/kg. Of the roughly 51 patients in dose escalation, 19 had hepatocellular carcinoma, some 15 had melanoma, 9 had renal cell carcinoma and 9 had head and neck cancer. A male proportion of roughly 80% and a mean age of about 60 years, ranging from about 20 to 80, were recorded for the dose-escalation cohort. Prior anti-PD-1, anti-PD-L1 or anti-CTLA-4 therapy was permitted, and checkpoint inhibitors had been received by under 50% of dose-escalation patients. Partial responses occurred in three dose-escalation patients: two with cutaneous melanoma and one with hepatocellular carcinoma. Peripheral TCRbeta sequencing aimed to test whether ivuxolimab altered TCR sequence diversity and caused clonal T-cell expansion. The paper covers the monotherapy dose-escalation part of the phase I ivuxolimab trial, which included N ≈ 54 patients. On the study overall, not on this receptor specifically: The antigen specificity of the clonally expanded peripheral T cells was not determined. Clonal expansion of both CD4+ and CD8+ blood T cells was observed from baseline to week 6 at doses 0.1 to 3.0 mg/kg. Low levels of normalized T-cell clonal expansion were also shown by some nonresponding patients. Partial responders in the 0.1-3.0 mg/kg groups had among the lowest normalized peripheral clonal expansion, especially among CD8+ T cells. After ivuxolimab, more expanded clones were found on average in CD8+ T cells than in CD4+ T cells.

Genomic DNA was isolated from the sorted cells so that the TCRbeta CDR3 region could be sequenced. The immunoSEQ Assay was used for sequencing of TCRbeta CDR3 regions. TCRdb re-hosts the immuneACCESS table, in-frame sequences only. Its copies lack some clones; in the studies checked, an unresolved V gene accounts for under half of them, and the cause for the rest is not known. The sample data list 70,000 to 95,000 clones, and 80% to 90% of these were observed just once. In total, the top ten clones hold more than 0.45% of the sample. Patients with a history of autoimmune disease or receiving systemic immunosuppression were excluded from the trial. Peripheral blood for TCR sequencing was collected from all dose cohorts at baseline, on cycle 4 day 1, and on cycle 7 day 1. The samples were drawn from a first-in-human, open-label, multicenter phase I dose-escalation trial of ivuxolimab. Adults with locally advanced or metastatic melanoma, renal cell, hepatocellular, or head and neck squamous cell carcinoma were enrolled in the trial. Before TCR sequencing, CD4+ T cells and CD8+ T cells were sorted from peripheral blood as separate populations.

A note on this clone: Its specific antigen is unknown. Base-call qualities are not available, and no considerably larger clone is one nucleotide away.

The receptor was isolated from an adult with an advanced solid tumor such as melanoma, head and neck, liver or kidney cancer. The material was CD4+ or CD8+ T cells sorted from blood, obtained in a trial of the OX40 agonist ivuxolimab.

The base sequence is TGTGCCAGCAGCTACGGGACTAGCGGGACTAGCACAGATACGCAGTATTTT. Translated, it reads CASSYGTSGTSTDTQYF. The rearranged segments are TRBV9 and TRBJ2-3, with 13 junctional bases fitting TRBD2. V lost 4 bases and J lost 0 bases, and the count of bases not matched to a germline gene is 5. As encoded in the germline V gene, CDR1 is SGDLS while CDR2 is YYNGEE. Reading from cysteine to phenylalanine, the CDR3 counts 17 amino acids. Only CDR3 DNA remains: 51 bases, in frame from the first base.